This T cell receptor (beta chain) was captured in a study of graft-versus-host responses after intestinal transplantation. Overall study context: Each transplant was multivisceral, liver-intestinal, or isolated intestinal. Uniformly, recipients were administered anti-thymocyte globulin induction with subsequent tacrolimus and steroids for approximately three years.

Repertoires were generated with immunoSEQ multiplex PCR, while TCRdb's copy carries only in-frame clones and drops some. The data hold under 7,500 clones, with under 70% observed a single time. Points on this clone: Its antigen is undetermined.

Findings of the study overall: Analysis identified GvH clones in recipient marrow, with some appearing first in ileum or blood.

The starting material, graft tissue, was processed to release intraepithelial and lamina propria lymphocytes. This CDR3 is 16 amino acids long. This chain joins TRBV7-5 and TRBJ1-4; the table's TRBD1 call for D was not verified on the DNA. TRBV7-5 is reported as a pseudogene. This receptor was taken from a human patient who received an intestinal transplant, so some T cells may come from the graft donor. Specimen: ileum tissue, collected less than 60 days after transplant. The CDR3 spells CARSQVRRGSDEKLFF. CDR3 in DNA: TGTGCCAGAAGCCAAGTCCGCAGGGGGAGTGATGAAAAACTGTTTTTT.